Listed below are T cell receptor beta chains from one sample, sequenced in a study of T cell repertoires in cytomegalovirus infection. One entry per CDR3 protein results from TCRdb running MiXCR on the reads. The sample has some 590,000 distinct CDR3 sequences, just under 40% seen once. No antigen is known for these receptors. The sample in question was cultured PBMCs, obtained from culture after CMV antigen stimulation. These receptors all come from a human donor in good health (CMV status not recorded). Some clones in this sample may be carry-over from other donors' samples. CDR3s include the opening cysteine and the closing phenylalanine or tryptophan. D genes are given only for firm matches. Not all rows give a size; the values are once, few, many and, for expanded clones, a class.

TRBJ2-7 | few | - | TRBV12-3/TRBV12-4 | TGTGCCAGCAGCGTCGACTTCTTTAGCTCCTACGAGCAGTACTTC | CASSVDFFSSYEQYF
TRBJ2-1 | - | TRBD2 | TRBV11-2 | TGTGCCAGCAGCTTAGTTACTAGCGGGAATGAGCAGTTCTTC | CASSLVTSGNEQFF
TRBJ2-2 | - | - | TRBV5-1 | TGCGCCAGCAGCTTGGAGGGACAAGACACCGGGGAGCTGTTTTTT | CASSLEGQDTGELFF
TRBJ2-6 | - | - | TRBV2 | TGTGCCAGCAGTGAGACCCGTAACGGGGCCAACGTCCTGACTTTC | CASSETRNGANVLTF
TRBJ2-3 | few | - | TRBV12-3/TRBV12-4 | TGTGCCAGCAGCCAGAGCCGAATAGGGCAGTATTTT | CASSQSRIGQYF
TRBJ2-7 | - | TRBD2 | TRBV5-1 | TGCGCCAGCCAGCGGGAGTCTCTCTCCTACGAGCAGTACTTC | CASQRESLSYEQYF
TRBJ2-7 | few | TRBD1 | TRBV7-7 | TGTGCCAGCAGTACGGACAGGGAGTCCTACGAGCAGTACTTC | CASSTDRESYEQYF
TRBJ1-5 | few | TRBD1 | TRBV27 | TGTGCCAGCAGGCGATTAGACAGGGAAGATCAGCCCCAGCATTTT | CASRRLDREDQPQHF
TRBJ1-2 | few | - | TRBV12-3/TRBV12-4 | TGTGCCAGCAGTTTCCGACGAAATGGCTACACCTTC | CASSFRRNGYTF
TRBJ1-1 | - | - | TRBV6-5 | TGTGCCAGCAGTGAAAGCGGAATAGAAGCTTTCTTT | CASSESGIEAFF
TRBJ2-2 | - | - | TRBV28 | TGTGCCAGCACCGATTACAAGACCGGGGAGCTGTTTTTT | CASTDYKTGELFF
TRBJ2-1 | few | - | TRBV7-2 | TGTGCCAGCAGCTTGAGTCCTGCAGAGGAGCAGTTCTTC | CASSLSPAEEQFF
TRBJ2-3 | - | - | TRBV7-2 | TGTGCCAGCAGCTTATGGGGGGCAGGTTCGACGCAGTATTTT | CASSLWGAGSTQYF
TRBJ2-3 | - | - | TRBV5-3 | TGTGCCAGCAGTTCGAAAGGGCGGTCGGTACCAGATACGCAGTATTTT | CASSSKGRSVPDTQYF
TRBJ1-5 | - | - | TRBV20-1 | TGCAGTGCTAGAGATCGAAGGGTTAATCAGCCCCAGCATTTT | CSARDRRVNQPQHF
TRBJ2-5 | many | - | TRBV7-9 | TGTGCCAGCTCACCGGGTCGGGAGACCCAGTACTTC | CASSPGRETQYF
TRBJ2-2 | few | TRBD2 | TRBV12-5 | TGTGCTAGTGGTTACACCGGGGGGTTGAGCACCGGGGAGCTGTTTTTT | CASGYTGGLSTGELFF
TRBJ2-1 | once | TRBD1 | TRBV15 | TGTGCCACCAGCAGAGGCCTTAGGACAGGCAATGAGCAGTTCTTC | CATSRGLRTGNEQFF
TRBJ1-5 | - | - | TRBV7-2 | TGTGCCAGCAGCTTAGTGGGGACGACAAAGGATCAGCCCCAGCATTTT | CASSLVGTTKDQPQHF
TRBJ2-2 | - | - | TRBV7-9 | TGTGCCAGCAGCCCAGCGGCTAGCTTAGACACCGGGGAGCTGTTTTTT | CASSPAASLDTGELFF
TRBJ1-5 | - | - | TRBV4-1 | TGCGCCAGCAGCCACCTTGGGGGGCGGGAGGGCAATCAGCCCCAGCATTTT | CASSHLGGREGNQPQHF
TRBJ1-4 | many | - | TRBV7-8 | TGTGCCAGCAGCTTGAATGAAAAACTGTTTTTT | CASSLNEKLFF
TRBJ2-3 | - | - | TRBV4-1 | TGCGCCAGCAGCCAAGAGCCCGTTACAAGCACAGATACGCAGTATTTT | CASSQEPVTSTDTQYF
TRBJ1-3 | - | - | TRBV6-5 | TGTGCCAGCAGTCGGGACACCACTGGAAACACCATATATTTT | CASSRDTTGNTIYF
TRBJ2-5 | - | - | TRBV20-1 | TGCAGTGCTAGCATACGAAGGGAGACCCAGTACTTC | CSASIRRETQYF
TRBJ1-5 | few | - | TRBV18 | TGTGCCAGCTCACAAGAGATGGGTCAGCCCCAGCATTTT | CASSQEMGQPQHF
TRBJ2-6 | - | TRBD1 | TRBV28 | TGTGCCAGCAGGGGGACAGGGGGCCCTGGGGCCAACGTCCTGACTTTC | CASRGTGGPGANVLTF
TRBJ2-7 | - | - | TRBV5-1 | TGCGCCAGCAGCCGCGGGGAGTCCTCCTACGAGCAGTACTTC | CASSRGESSYEQYF
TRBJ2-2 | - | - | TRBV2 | TGTGCCAGCAGTGACAGGGGAAGCACCGGGGAGCTGTTTTTT | CASSDRGSTGELFF
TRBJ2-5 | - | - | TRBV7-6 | TGTGCCAGCAGCTTAAGGACAGCGGGGAGCCAAGAGACCCAGTACTTC | CASSLRTAGSQETQYF
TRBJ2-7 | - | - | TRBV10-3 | TGTGCCATCAGTGAGTCGTCGGGAACTGGCTCCTACGAGCAGTACTTC | CAISESSGTGSYEQYF
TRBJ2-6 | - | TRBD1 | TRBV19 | TGTGCCAGTTCCCGGACAGGGAACTCTGGGGCCAACGTCCTGACTTTC | CASSRTGNSGANVLTF
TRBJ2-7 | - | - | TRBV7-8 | TGTGCCAGCAGCCCAAAAACACCGGGACAAGTCTACGAGCAGTACTTC | CASSPKTPGQVYEQYF
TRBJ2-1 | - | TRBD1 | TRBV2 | TGTGCCAGCAGTCAACTTGGACAGGGGGCAGATGAGCAGTTCTTC | CASSQLGQGADEQFF
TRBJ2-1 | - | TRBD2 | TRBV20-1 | TGCAGTGCTAGAGTAGCCGGGACTAGCGGGAAAGGGGGGGGCTCCTACAATGAGCAGTTCTTC | CSARVAGTSGKGGGSYNEQFF
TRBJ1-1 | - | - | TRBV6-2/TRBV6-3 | TGTGCCAGCAGTTACGGTTTGGGGGAAGCTTTCTTT | CASSYGLGEAFF
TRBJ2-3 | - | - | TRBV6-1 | TGTGCCAGCACCCACCGGGGGCGGCCCACAGATACGCAGTATTTT | CASTHRGRPTDTQYF
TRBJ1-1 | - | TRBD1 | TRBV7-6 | TGTGCCAGCAGCACAACGACAGGGACCTTCTTT | CASSTTTGTFF
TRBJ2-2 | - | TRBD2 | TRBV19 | TGTGCCAGTACCGAAGCGGGAGGACTCACCGGGGAGCTGTTTTTT | CASTEAGGLTGELFF
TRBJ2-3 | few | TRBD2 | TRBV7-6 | TGTGCCAGCAGTCAGATAGCGGGAGGAGGGGATACGCAGTATTTT | CASSQIAGGGDTQYF
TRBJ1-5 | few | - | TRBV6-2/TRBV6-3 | TGTGCCAGCAGTTACTGGGGTCGTAATCAGCCCCAGCATTTT | CASSYWGRNQPQHF
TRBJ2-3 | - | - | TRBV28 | TGTGCCAGCAGTTTTTCCCCTCCGTCCGGGCAGGGCACAGATACGCAGTATTTT | CASSFSPPSGQGTDTQYF
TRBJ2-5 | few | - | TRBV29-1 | TGCAGCGCCCATCCCGCTGGTTCGACGCAGCCCCGGGCGGAGACCCAGTACTTC | CSAHPAGSTQPRAETQYF
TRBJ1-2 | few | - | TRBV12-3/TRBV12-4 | TGTGCCAGCAGGAGCTCCGGTATCTATGGCTACACCTTC | CASRSSGIYGYTF
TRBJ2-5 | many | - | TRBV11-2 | TGTGCCAGCAGCGCCCAAGGGGAGACCCAGTACTTC | CASSAQGETQYF
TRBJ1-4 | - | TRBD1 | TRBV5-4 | TGTGCCAGCAGAAAAATACCACGGACAGGGGCCCTGAATGAAAAACTGTTTTTT | CASRKIPRTGALNEKLFF
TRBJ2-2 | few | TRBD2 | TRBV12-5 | TGTGCTAGTGGTTTGGCTAGCGGGAGGGCCAGAAACGGGGAGCTGTTTTTT | CASGLASGRARNGELFF
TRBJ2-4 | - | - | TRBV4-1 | TGCGCCAGCAGCCAAGTAGGATTAGCCAAAAACATTCAGTACTTC | CASSQVGLAKNIQYF
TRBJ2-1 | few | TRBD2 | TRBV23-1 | TGCGCCAGCAGTCAGGCGGGCCTCCCGGGGGGGGATGAGCAGTTCTTC | CASSQAGLPGGDEQFF
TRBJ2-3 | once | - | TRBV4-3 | TGCGCCAGCAGCCAAGATAGGTGGACGCAGTATTTT | CASSQDRWTQYF
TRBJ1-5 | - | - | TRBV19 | TGTGCCAGTAGTATTCGAGGGGGGCTGAGTCAGCCCCAGCATTTT | CASSIRGGLSQPQHF
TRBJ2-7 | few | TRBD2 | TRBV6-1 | TGTGCCAGCAGTAACCTAGCGGGGGAGCAGTACTTC | CASSNLAGEQYF
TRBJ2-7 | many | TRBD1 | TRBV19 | TGTGCCAGTAGCCCCGGGACAGGGGACGAGCAGTACTTC | CASSPGTGDEQYF
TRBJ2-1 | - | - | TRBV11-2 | TGTGCCAGCAGCAACCCAGTAGTGGAGGACAATGAGCAGTTCTTC | CASSNPVVEDNEQFF
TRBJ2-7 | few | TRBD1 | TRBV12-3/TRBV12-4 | TGTGCCAGCAGATCGGACAGGGCGAGTGCCGAGCAGTACTTC | CASRSDRASAEQYF
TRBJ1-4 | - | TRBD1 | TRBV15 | TGTGCCACTAAAGAAGGGGGGACAGCAACTAATGAAAAACTGTTTTTT | CATKEGGTATNEKLFF
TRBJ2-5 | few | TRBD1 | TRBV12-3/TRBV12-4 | TGTGCCAGCAGACAGGGGCAAGAGACCCAGTACTTC | CASRQGQETQYF